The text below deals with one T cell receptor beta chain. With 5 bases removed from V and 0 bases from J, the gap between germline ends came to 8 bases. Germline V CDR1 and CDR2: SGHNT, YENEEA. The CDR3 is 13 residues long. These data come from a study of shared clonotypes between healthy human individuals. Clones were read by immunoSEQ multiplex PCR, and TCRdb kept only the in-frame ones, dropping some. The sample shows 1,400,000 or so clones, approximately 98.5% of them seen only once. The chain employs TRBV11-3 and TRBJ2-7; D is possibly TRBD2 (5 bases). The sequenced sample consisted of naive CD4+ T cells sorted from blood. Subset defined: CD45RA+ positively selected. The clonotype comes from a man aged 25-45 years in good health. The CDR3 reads CASSPGYSYEQYF. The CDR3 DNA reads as TGTGCCAGCAGCCCGGGATACTCCTACGAGCAGTACTTC.